These 24 T cell receptor beta chains share one sample of origin, sequenced in a study of blood T cell repertoires in COVID-19. Assay used: immunoSEQ multiplex PCR; TCRdb lists only in-frame clones, some missing. This sample has a few hundred thousand clones, with more than 80% found just once. The sequenced sample consisted of PBMCs or T cells enriched from blood (not recorded which). The receptors were gathered from a young woman in a cohort exposed to, infected with or recovered from COVID-19 (not recorded which).

The V call is TRBV2, the J call TRBJ1-4, with D tentatively TRBD1 (5 bases). The CDR3 spans 15 residues. V shed 3 bases and J shed 3 bases, with 11 bases lying between them. The V gene's germline CDR1 is SNHLY and CDR2 FYNNEI. CDR3 amino acids: CASSEDQGANEKLFF. The CDR3, as DNA: TGTGCCAGCAGTGAGGACCAGGGTGCTAATGAAAAACTGTTTTTT.

This clone was seen a few times. The chain recombines TRBV6-5 with TRBJ2-7; 10 nucleotides align to TRBD1. The germline gives CDR1 MNHEY, CDR2 SVGAGI. The CDR3 is 15 residues long. Trimming cost V 1 base and J 3 bases; bases outside gene matches: 3. The CDR3 protein is CASSYWGQGSYEQYF. The CDR3 coding sequence is TGTGCCAGCAGTTACTGGGGACAGGGGAGCTACGAGCAGTACTTC.

The chain links TRBV9 to TRBJ2-7; 13 nucleotides align to TRBD2. Germline values: CDR1 SGDLS, CDR2 YYNGEE. Trimming removed 4 bases from V and 5 bases from J; junction bases left unmatched: 15. This CDR3 spans 18 amino acids. This chain's CDR3 is CASSSEGGGLAGMDEQYF. The CDR3 DNA reads as TGTGCCAGCAGCTCAGAAGGTGGGGGACTAGCGGGAATGGACGAGCAGTACTTC.

The gene calls are TRBV5-8 and TRBJ2-7, with a weak D call TRBD2 (5 bases). CDR1 is SGHTS, CDR2 YDEGEE, per germline. The CDR3 has 12 amino acids. With 2 bases removed from V and 4 bases from J, the gap between germline ends came to 7 bases. The CDR3 reads CASSFSGYEQYF. The CDR3 coding sequence is TGTGCCAGCAGCTTTTCGGGATACGAGCAGTACTTC. Complete variable domain (other parts from reference TRBV5-8 and TRBJ2-7): EAGVTQSPTHLIKTRGQQATLRCSPISGHTSVYWYQQALGLGLQFLLWYDEGEERNRGNFPPRFSGRQFPNYSSELNVNALELEDSALYLCASSFSGYEQYFGPGTRLTVT.

This clone was found once. The rearrangement uses TRBV5-1 and TRBJ1-1; TRBD1 matches 7 bases. The germline V gene has CDR1 SGHRS and CDR2 YFSETQ. Losses at the gene ends were 4 bases for V and 4 bases for J; bases not matched to a gene: 7. The length of the CDR3 is 14 residues. CDR3 amino acids: CASSGVSGGTEAFF. The CDR3 coding sequence is TGCGCCAGCAGCGGGGTGTCAGGGGGCACTGAAGCTTTCTTT.

The chain is built from TRBV10-2 and TRBJ1-6, with a weak D call TRBD1 (6 bases). Trimming took 3 bases from V and 0 from J, leaving 15 bases between them. The CDR3 is 18 amino acids. Germline V lookup: CDR1 WSHSY, CDR2 SAAADI. The CDR3 sequence: CASSDRRTASSYNSPLHF. In DNA form, the CDR3 reads TGCGCCAGCAGTGACAGACGGACAGCAAGCTCCTATAATTCACCCCTCCACTTT.

This rearrangement joins TRBV5-4 to TRBJ1-6; 9 bases are shared with TRBD1. The germline gives CDR1 SGHNT, CDR2 YYREEE (reference sequence). The J segment lost 7 bases and the V segment lost 4 bases, leaving 3 bases of the junction unmatched. The CDR3 runs to 14 residues. DNA for the CDR3: TGTGCCAGCAGCCATGACAGGGGGAATTCACCCCTCCACTTT. Protein sequence: CASSHDRGNSPLHF.

The chain has TRBV2 and TRBJ2-7; D is unresolved. The CDR3 has 13 amino acids. V lost 4 bases and J 2 bases, leaving 9 bases between the germline ends. Looked up from germline, CDR1 is SNHLY and CDR2 is FYNNEI. The CDR3 protein is CASSVSRTYEQYF. The CDR3 nucleotides are TGTGCCAGCAGTGTTTCGAGAACCTACGAGCAGTACTTC.

This clone was found a few times. The chain uses TRBV6-4 and TRBJ2-1; TRBD1 aligns across 7 bases. This CDR3 spans 15 amino acids. V trimming: 0 bases; J trimming: 8 bases; junction bases outside the gene matches: 7. The germline gives CDR1 MRHNA, CDR2 SNTAGT. The CDR3 DNA reads as TGTGCCAGCAGTGACTCGAGTCAGGGGGTACATGAGCAGTTCTTC. Protein: CASSDSSQGVHEQFF.

The chain couples TRBV19 to TRBJ1-5; possibly TRBD1 for D (5 bases). The CDR3 is made up of 15 amino acids. Looked up from germline, CDR1 is LNHDA and CDR2 is SQIVND (reference sequence). The V gene lost 4 bases and the J gene lost 2 bases, with 12 bases spanning the gap. The CDR3 loop is CASSTIGGGNQPQHF. For the CDR3, the DNA is TGTGCCAGTAGTACGATCGGGGGTGGCAATCAGCCCCAGCATTTT.

The chain links TRBV28 to TRBJ2-5; 8 bases are shared with TRBD1. Germline loops: CDR1 MDHEN, CDR2 SYDVKM. The trim removed 4 bases at V and 5 bases at J, leaving 6 bases unmatched. The CDR3 length is 14 residues. CDR3 amino acids: CASSSRTGTETQYF. The DNA for the CDR3 is TGTGCCAGCAGTTCCCGGACAGGGACGGAGACCCAGTACTTC. Complete variable domain (other parts from reference TRBV28 and TRBJ2-5): DVKVTQSSRYLVKRTGEKVFLECVQDMDHENMFWYRQDPGLGLRLIYFSYDVKMKEKGDIPEGYSVSREKKERFSLILESASTNQTSMYLCASSSRTGTETQYFGPGTRLLVL.

This chain uses TRBV2 with TRBJ2-1; D remains ambiguous. The germline CDR1 and CDR2 sequences are SNHLY and FYNNEI. The CDR3 has 12 residues. Between the trimmed V and J ends, which lost 6 bases and 8 bases, there was a span of 11 bases. The CDR3 DNA reads as TGTGCCAGCAGAAGACAAATTGATGAGCAGTTCTTC. Translation: CASRRQIDEQFF.

V is TRBV7-2 and J is TRBJ1-1; D uncertain. The CDR3 length is 13 residues. The germline V and J ends were trimmed by 4 bases and 8 bases, with 14 bases remaining between them. Germline V gives CDR1 SGHTA, CDR2 FQGNSA. Written as DNA, the CDR3 is TGTGCCAGCAGCTCTCAGCGGGGAACCGAAGCTTTCTTT. This codes for CASSSQRGTEAFF.

The chain couples TRBV7-2 to TRBJ2-3, with 9 bases lining up with TRBD2. CDR1 and CDR2 from the germline V gene are SGHTA and FQGNSA. Trimming cost V 5 bases and J 5 bases; bases outside gene matches: 2. This CDR3 spans 13 amino acids. The CDR3 bases are TGTGCCAGCAGCCGACTAGCGGTAGATACGCAGTATTTT. Protein: CASSRLAVDTQYF.

The chain links TRBV18 to TRBJ1-5, with no clear D. The CDR3 runs to 13 residues. Germline V gene data show CDR1 as KGHSH and CDR2 as LQKENI. Trimming left V 5 bases short and J 5 bases short, with 10 bases between. CDR3 amino acids: CASSSRVDQPQHF. The DNA of the CDR3 is TGTGCCAGCTCATCCCGGGTAGATCAGCCCCAGCATTTT.

This sequence joins TRBV6-6 and TRBJ2-1; TRBD1 agrees at 12 bases. The CDR3 spans 16 residues. CDR1 and CDR2 (germline): MNHNY, SVGAGI (reference sequence). After removal of 8 bases from V and 6 bases from J, the junction contained 11 bases not matched to a gene. The DNA of the CDR3 is TGTGCCAGCGGGGGACAGGGGGCGTCTTCTCTCAATGAGCAGTTCTTC. Its translation: CASGGQGASSLNEQFF.

The count of this clone is one. The chain joins TRBV2 to TRBJ1-3, with 7 nucleotides matching TRBD1. The CDR3 is 14 amino acids. Trimming took 4 bases from V and 2 from J; bases not matched to a gene: 2. Germline V CDR1 and CDR2: SNHLY, FYNNEI. The chain's CDR3 is CASSVQGTGNTIYF. CDR3 bases: TGTGCCAGCAGTGTACAGGGGACTGGAAACACCATATATTTT.

The CDR3 loop is CASQGQGLFSYEQYF. DNA of the CDR3: TGCGCCAGTCAAGGACAGGGTCTTTTCTCCTACGAGCAGTACTTC. The gene calls are TRBV5-1 and TRBJ2-7; 8 nucleotides agree with TRBD1. With V trimmed by 8 bases and J by 0 bases, 10 bases remained unmatched. This CDR3 contains 15 residues. Germline lookup yields CDR1 SGHRS and CDR2 YFSETQ.

The V call is TRBV27, the J call TRBJ1-2; tentative D call: TRBD1 (5 bases). The CDR3 contains 15 residues. Trimming removed 3 bases at V and 8 bases at J, with 19 bases between. Per germline, CDR1 MNHEY and CDR2 SMNVEV (reference sequence). This chain's CDR3 is CASSFSGERGLGYTF. CDR3 nucleotides: TGTGCCAGCAGTTTTAGTGGGGAGCGGGGCCTAGGCTACACCTTC.

The gene calls are TRBV19 and TRBJ1-3; D is perhaps TRBD1 (5 bases). V was shortened by 5 bases and J by 0 bases, with 14 bases between the two germline ends. The germline V gene encodes CDR1 LNHDA and CDR2 SQIVND (reference sequence). The CDR3 is 16 amino acids. CDR3: CASSSRRTSSGNTIYF. In DNA, the CDR3 is TGTGCCAGTAGTTCCCGACGGACATCCTCTGGAAACACCATATATTTT.

The chain joins TRBV18 to TRBJ2-7; 8 bases fit TRBD1. The length of the CDR3 is 15 residues. CDR1 KGHSH and CDR2 LQKENI come from the germline V gene. V was clipped by 0 bases and J by 2 bases; unmatched bases: 3. CDR3 DNA sequence: TGTGCCAGCTCACCACCGGGCAGGGGGCCCTACGAGCAGTACTTC. It yields the protein CASSPPGRGPYEQYF.

The chain links TRBV6-5 to TRBJ2-3, with D unclear. CDR1 and CDR2 (germline): MNHEY, SVGAGI. The CDR3 runs to 13 residues. Trimming pared 0 bases from V and 5 bases from J, leaving 6 bases between. The CDR3 DNA reads TGTGCCAGCAGTTACTCTGGCAGAGATACGCAGTATTTT. Amino acid sequence: CASSYSGRDTQYF.

CDR3 DNA: TGTGCCAGCAGCGCTCAGCGGGGGGGCTTTTACGAGCAGTACTTC. It is translated as CASSAQRGGFYEQYF. The rearrangement links TRBV2 to TRBJ2-7, with 10 positions matching TRBD2. Germline V gene data show CDR1 as SNHLY and CDR2 as FYNNEI. V lost 6 bases, J lost 4 bases, and 9 bases stayed unmatched. The CDR3 totals 15 residues. Using reference TRBV2 and TRBJ2-7 for the parts outside the CDR3, the full variable domain is EPEVTQTPSHQVTQMGQEVILRCVPISNHLYFYWYRQILGQKVEFLVSFYNNEISEKSEIFDDQFSVERPDGSNFTLKIRSTKLEDSAMYFCASSAQRGGFYEQYFGPGTRLTVT.

The chain recombines TRBV5-8 with TRBJ1-1; tentatively, D is TRBD1 (6 bases). This CDR3 spans 14 amino acids. V was cut by 4 bases and J by 3 bases, with 13 bases left in between. CDR1 and CDR2 (germline): SGHTS, YDEGEE. CDR3 nucleotides: TGTGCCAGCAGCCGCCTGCAGGGGTACACTGAAGCTTTCTTT. The encoded protein is CASSRLQGYTEAFF.